This is a list of T cell receptor beta chains from one sample in a study of OX40 agonist ivuxolimab in advanced cancers. Only in-frame clones appear in the TCRdb table, and some are missing; sequencing was by immunoSEQ multiplex PCR. The sample contains some 83,000 clones, roughly 80% of which appear only once. The sequences come from CD4+ or CD8+ T cells sorted from blood, collected in a trial of the OX40 agonist ivuxolimab. These receptors all come from an adult with an advanced solid tumor such as melanoma, head and neck, liver or kidney cancer. Both conserved end residues are part of each CDR3. The order of the fields is J gene, D gene, V gene, clone size, CDR3 protein, CDR3 DNA. The D gene is left open where the match is weak. The size of a clone is reported for some rows only, either as once, few or many, or as a class for expanded clones.

>TRBJ1-2|TRBD1|TRBV6-5|NA
CASSPPGGRYTF
TGTGCCAGCAGCCCCCCAGGGGGCCGCTACACCTTC
>TRBJ2-2|TRBD2|TRBV6-4|NA
CASRPGLGAGELFF
TGTGCCAGCAGGCCGGGACTAGGGGCCGGGGAGCTGTTTTTT
>TRBJ2-4|NA|TRBV18|NA
CASSRENIQYF
TGTGCCAGCTCACGGGAGAACATTCAGTACTTC
>TRBJ1-1|NA|TRBV11-2|NA
CASSFPTVFMDTEAFF
TGTGCCAGCAGCTTCCCGACAGTCTTCATGGACACTGAAGCTTTCTTT
>TRBJ1-2|NA|TRBV5-1|NA
CASSLDLANYGYTF
TGCGCCAGCAGCTTGGATTTGGCTAACTATGGCTACACCTTC
>TRBJ2-5|NA|TRBV7-2|NA
CASSINYQETQYF
TGTGCCAGCAGCATAAACTATCAAGAGACCCAGTACTTC
>TRBJ2-7|TRBD1|TRBV4-3|NA
CASSPRQGPWEQYF
TGCGCCAGCAGCCCTAGACAGGGGCCTTGGGAGCAGTACTTC
>TRBJ2-5|TRBD1|TRBV7-9|once
CASSPGQGTRETQYF
TGTGCCAGCAGCCCAGGACAGGGGACCCGGGAGACCCAGTACTTC
>TRBJ1-1|TRBD1|TRBV19|few
CASLGTEMNTEAFF
TGTGCCAGCCTAGGGACAGAGATGAACACTGAAGCTTTCTTT
>TRBJ1-1|NA|TRBV4-2|few
CASSPRAGDTEAFF
TGTGCCAGCAGCCCCCGTGCGGGGGACACTGAAGCTTTCTTT
>TRBJ2-2|NA|TRBV18|NA
CASSPDGSGTNTGELFF
TGTGCCAGCTCACCCGACGGCAGCGGGACAAACACCGGGGAGCTGTTTTTT
>TRBJ2-3|NA|TRBV11-2|NA
CASSLDLTDTQYF
TGTGCCAGCAGCTTAGATCTTACTGATACGCAGTATTTT
>TRBJ2-7|TRBD2|TRBV7-2|NA
CASSLARLAGGEQYF
TGTGCCAGCAGCTTAGCGCGGCTAGCGGGAGGCGAGCAGTACTTC
>TRBJ2-1|NA|TRBV7-2|NA
CASSLVAKGSDEQFF
TGTGCCAGCAGCTTAGTTGCAAAAGGGAGTGATGAGCAGTTCTTC
>TRBJ1-5|TRBD1|TRBV6-1|NA
CASNPRQGGHQPQHF
TGTGCCAGCAACCCCCGACAGGGAGGACACCAGCCCCAGCATTTT
>TRBJ2-3|NA|TRBV4-3|NA
CASSQEYPAPDTQYF
TGCGCCAGCAGCCAAGAATACCCAGCTCCAGATACGCAGTATTTT
>TRBJ2-4|TRBD2|TRBV5-1|NA
CASSWTYPGRGAKNIQYF
TGCGCCAGCAGCTGGACTTATCCGGGGAGGGGAGCCAAAAACATTCAGTACTTC
>TRBJ2-5|NA|TRBV29-1|NA
CSVHGRQQETQYF
TGCAGCGTTCATGGAAGACAGCAAGAGACCCAGTACTTC
>TRBJ1-1|NA|TRBV9|few
CASSATGNTEAFF
TGTGCCAGCAGCGCAACAGGGAACACTGAAGCTTTCTTT
>TRBJ1-5|NA|TRBV27|few
CASSTTGGSNQPQHF
TGTGCCAGCAGTACGACAGGAGGGAGCAATCAGCCCCAGCATTTT
>TRBJ2-1|TRBD2|TRBV27|NA
CASSLSAPVAGPFNEQFF
TGTGCCAGCAGTTTATCGGCCCCCGTAGCGGGGCCGTTCAATGAGCAGTTCTTC
>TRBJ2-5|NA|TRBV29-1|NA
CSVTSFLGRQETQYF
TGCAGCGTTACAAGTTTTTTGGGTCGACAAGAGACCCAGTACTTC
>TRBJ1-2|NA|TRBV29-1|NA
CSVEGRAKNYGYTF
TGCAGCGTTGAAGGGAGGGCGAAGAATTATGGCTACACCTTC
>TRBJ2-3|NA|TRBV7-2|NA
CASSLRPAGASTDTQYF
TGTGCCAGCAGCTTACGCCCAGCGGGCGCTAGCACAGATACGCAGTATTTT
>TRBJ2-7|NA|TRBV30|NA
CAWSGRRGSSYEQYF
TGTGCCTGGAGTGGCCGGCGGGGTAGCTCCTACGAGCAGTACTTC
>TRBJ1-1|NA|TRBV7-2|NA
CASLGGPGNTEAFF
TGTGCCAGCCTCGGGGGGCCAGGGAACACTGAAGCTTTCTTT
>TRBJ1-5|NA|TRBV19|NA
CASKGQPNSPQHF
TGTGCCAGTAAGGGTCAACCGAACAGCCCCCAGCATTTT
>TRBJ1-6|TRBD1|TRBV7-2|NA
CASSLGQGASSSPLHF
TGTGCCAGCAGCTTAGGCCAGGGGGCGTCGAGTTCACCCCTCCACTTT
>TRBJ2-2|TRBD2|TRBV19|many
CASSIMAGGPGELFF
TGTGCCAGTAGTATTATGGCGGGAGGGCCCGGGGAGCTGTTTTTT
>TRBJ2-7|TRBD1|TRBV2|few
CASSEVGQDSYEQYF
TGTGCCAGCAGTGAAGTGGGACAGGACTCCTACGAGCAGTACTTC
>TRBJ2-3|NA|TRBV19|NA
CASSIGDGTQYF
TGTGCCAGTAGTATAGGGGACGGTACGCAGTATTTT
>TRBJ1-4|TRBD1|TRBV5-4|few
CASSPGQGPWKLFF
TGTGCCAGCAGCCCAGGACAGGGACCGTGGAAACTGTTTTTT
>TRBJ1-1|NA|TRBV11-2|NA
CASANSGPPRPEAFF
TGTGCCAGCGCGAACTCAGGGCCTCCTCGCCCTGAAGCTTTCTTT
>TRBJ2-5|TRBD1|TRBV19|NA
CASSSAGQGQYF
TGTGCCAGTAGTAGTGCCGGACAGGGGCAGTACTTC
>TRBJ2-7|NA|TRBV5-6|NA
CASSLFGSGPSSYEQYF
TGTGCCAGCAGCTTGTTCGGTAGCGGCCCCTCCTCCTACGAGCAGTACTTC
>TRBJ1-1|NA|TRBV30|few
CAWGPGSTEAFF
TGTGCCTGGGGCCCGGGGAGCACTGAAGCTTTCTTT
>TRBJ1-1|NA|TRBV4-1|NA
CASSRDNEAFF
TGCGCCAGCAGTCGGGATAATGAAGCTTTCTTT
>TRBJ2-7|TRBD2|TRBV10-3|NA
CAISESNVAGAVEQYF
TGTGCCATCAGTGAGTCCAACGTAGCGGGAGCGGTCGAGCAGTACTTC
>TRBJ2-5|NA|TRBV9|NA
CASNNGGYLTETQYF
TGTGCCAGCAATAATGGCGGCTATCTTACAGAGACCCAGTACTTC
>TRBJ2-2|NA|TRBV5-1|NA
CASKGQNTGELFF
TGCGCCAGCAAGGGTCAGAACACCGGGGAGCTGTTTTTT
>TRBJ2-7|TRBD1|TRBV19|NA
CASSIDTGTASYEQYF
TGTGCCAGTAGTATAGATACCGGGACAGCAAGCTACGAGCAGTACTTC
>TRBJ2-5|NA|TRBV6-5|NA
CASSGQSQETQYF
TGTGCCAGCAGCGGACAGTCCCAAGAGACCCAGTACTTC
>TRBJ2-1|NA|TRBV19|few
CASSGPLGFGEQFF
TGTGCCAGTAGTGGGCCGCTTGGTTTCGGTGAGCAGTTCTTC
>TRBJ2-7|NA|TRBV19|NA
CASSILGGQAYEQYF
TGTGCCAGTAGTATATTAGGAGGACAAGCCTACGAGCAGTACTTC
>TRBJ2-7|NA|TRBV2|NA
CASSASFRAAEQYF
TGTGCCAGCAGCGCGTCATTCCGGGCTGCCGAGCAGTACTTC
>TRBJ1-4|NA|TRBV25-1|NA
CASSGGRKLFF
TGTGCCAGCAGTGGGGGGAGGAAACTGTTTTTT
>TRBJ1-5|NA|TRBV30|few
CAWSKASGPQHF
TGTGCCTGGAGTAAGGCCTCTGGGCCCCAGCATTTT
>TRBJ2-5|TRBD2|TRBV19|NA
CASSIELAGLETQYF
TGTGCCAGTAGTATAGAGCTAGCGGGATTGGAGACCCAGTACTTC
>TRBJ2-7|TRBD2|TRBV10-1|NA
CASSESPVGLAGGRLAYEQYF
TGCGCCAGCAGTGAGTCACCCGTCGGACTAGCGGGGGGACGCCTCGCCTACGAGCAGTACTTC
>TRBJ2-2|NA|TRBV5-1|NA
CASSLVLSQELFF
TGCGCCAGCAGCTTGGTGCTCTCCCAGGAGCTGTTTTTT
>TRBJ2-6|TRBD2|TRBV5-4|NA
CASTGGGRRSGANVLTF
TGTGCCAGCACCGGGGGGGGCAGGCGTTCTGGGGCCAACGTCCTGACTTTC
>TRBJ2-7|TRBD1|TRBV10-2|few
CASRRQGTYEQYF
TGCGCCAGCAGAAGACAGGGTACCTACGAGCAGTACTTC
>TRBJ1-5|NA|TRBV19|NA
CASSIGIQPQHF
TGTGCCAGTAGTATAGGGATTCAGCCCCAGCATTTT
>TRBJ2-2|TRBD1|TRBV7-2|NA
CASSFYQGATGELFF
TGTGCCAGCAGCTTCTATCAGGGGGCCACCGGGGAGCTGTTTTTT
>TRBJ2-3|NA|TRBV5-1|NA
CASSLGWAGLRPDTQYF
TGCGCCAGCAGCTTGGGGTGGGCGGGCCTTCGTCCAGATACGCAGTATTTT
>TRBJ2-1|NA|TRBV11-1|NA
CASSLRANEQFF
TGTGCCAGCAGCCTTCGGGCCAATGAGCAGTTCTTC
>TRBJ1-2|NA|TRBV4-1|NA
CASSQQGLGFYGYTF
TGCGCCAGCAGCCAGCAGGGTTTGGGGTTCTATGGCTACACCTTC